This TCR beta chain was documented in a study of hypomethylating agent response in myelodysplastic syndrome. Study information: Of ten to eleven patients, about 5 carried TET2, the most frequent mutation. Study-level points and caveats: Novel MDS antigen recognition by shared GLIPH2 clusters is possible but unvalidated.

There are a few counts of this clone. What it binds is unknown. Profiling relied on immunoSEQ multiplex PCR, and the TCRdb table lists in-frame clones only, not all of them. The table lists fewer than 7,500 clones, less than 90% of them singletons. The CDR3 has 15 residues. Germline V gene data show CDR1 as SGDLS and CDR2 as YYNGEE. Trimming removed 3 bases from V and 7 bases from J; junction bases left unmatched: 5. Sequenced material: bone marrow, taken before or after starting hypomethylating agent treatment for myelodysplastic syndrome (not recorded which). The chain links TRBV9 to TRBJ1-6; 9 nucleotides agree with TRBD1. This receptor was identified in a human donor with myelodysplastic syndrome. The CDR3, as DNA: TGTGCCAGCAGCGAGAGGGACAGGGTAAATTCACCCCTCCACTTT. Protein sequence: CASSERDRVNSPLHF.